This TCR beta chain was recovered during a study of cytomegalovirus exposure and HLA in healthy donors. Looking at the study overall: Unique TCR beta sequences numbering 120 million or so came from around 180 million T cells in an earlier analysis.

The V and J ends lost 3 bases and 6 bases respectively, with 11 bases between them. This CDR3 spans 13 amino acids. Germline CDR1 reads SGHAT; CDR2 reads FQNNGV. This PCR relied on a set of 60 Vbeta primers and 13 Jbeta primers. In the authors' methods: Around 80 million unique TCR beta chains, some 9.9 million of them shared, were counted by a later analysis. Method: immunoSEQ multiplex PCR; TCRdb's copy keeps in-frame clones and lacks some. From that table come the V and J calls and clone size; the DNA was used to work out D and trimming. Of under 90,000 clones listed, under 80% are singletons. This clone was detected only a few times. Its specificity is unknown. Study-level results: Most TCR sequences showed up rarely, but some public TCRs showed up in many donors.

The rearrangement joins TRBV11-2 to TRBJ1-1; D uncertain. The sequence was obtained from a man aged 35 to 55 in good health and CMV-seropositive. Input material: PBMCs. CDR3 residues: CASSLEVRAEAFF. The CDR3 DNA reads TGTGCCAGCAGCTTGGAGGTGAGGGCTGAAGCTTTCTTT. The variable domain in full, completed from reference TRBV11-2 and TRBJ1-1, reads EAGVAQSPRYKIIEKRQSVAFWCNPISGHATLYWYQQILGQGPKLLIQFQNNGVVDDSQLPKDRFSAERLKGVDSTLKIQPAKLEDSAVYLCASSLEVRAEAFFGQGTRLTVV.